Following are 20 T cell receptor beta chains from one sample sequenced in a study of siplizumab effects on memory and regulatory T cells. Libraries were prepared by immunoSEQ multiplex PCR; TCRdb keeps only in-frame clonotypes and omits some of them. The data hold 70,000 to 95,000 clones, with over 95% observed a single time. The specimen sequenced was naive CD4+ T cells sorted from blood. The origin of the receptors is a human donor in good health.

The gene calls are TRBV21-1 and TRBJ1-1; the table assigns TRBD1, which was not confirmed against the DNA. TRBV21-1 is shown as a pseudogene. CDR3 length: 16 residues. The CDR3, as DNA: TGTGCCAGCAGCTACCCCGGGACAGGGTACAACACTGAAGCTTTCTTT. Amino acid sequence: CASSYPGTGYNTEAFF.

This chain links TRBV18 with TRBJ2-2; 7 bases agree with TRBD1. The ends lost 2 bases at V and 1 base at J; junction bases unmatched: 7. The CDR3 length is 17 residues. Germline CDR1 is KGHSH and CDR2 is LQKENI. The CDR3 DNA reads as TGTGCCAGCTCACCAACTCTCACAGGGGTGAACACCGGGGAGCTGTTTTTT. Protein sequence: CASSPTLTGVNTGELFF.

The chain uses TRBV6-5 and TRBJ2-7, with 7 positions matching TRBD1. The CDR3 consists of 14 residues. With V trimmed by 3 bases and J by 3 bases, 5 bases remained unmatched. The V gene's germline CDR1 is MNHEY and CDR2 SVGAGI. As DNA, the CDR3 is TGTGCCAGCAGTTATTCGACAGGGTTCTACGAGCAGTACTTC. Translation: CASSYSTGFYEQYF.

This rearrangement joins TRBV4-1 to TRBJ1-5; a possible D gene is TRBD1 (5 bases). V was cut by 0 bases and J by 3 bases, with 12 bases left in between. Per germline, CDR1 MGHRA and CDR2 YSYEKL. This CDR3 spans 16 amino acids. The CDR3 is CASSQDIGQINQPQHF. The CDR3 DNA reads TGCGCCAGCAGCCAAGACATAGGACAAATCAATCAGCCCCAGCATTTT.

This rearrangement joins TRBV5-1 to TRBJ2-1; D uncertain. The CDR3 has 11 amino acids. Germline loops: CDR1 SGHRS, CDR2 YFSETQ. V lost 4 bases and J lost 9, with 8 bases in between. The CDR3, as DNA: TGCGCCAGCAGCGACGGCGTTGAGCAGTTCTTC. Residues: CASSDGVEQFF.

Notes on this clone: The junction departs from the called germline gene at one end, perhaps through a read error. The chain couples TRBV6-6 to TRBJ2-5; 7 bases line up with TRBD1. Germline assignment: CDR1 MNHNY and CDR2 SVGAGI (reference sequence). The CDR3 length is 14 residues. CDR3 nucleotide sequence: TGTGCCAGCTCACCGGGACAGCTCCAAGGGACCCAGTACTTC. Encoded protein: CASSPGQLQGTQYF.

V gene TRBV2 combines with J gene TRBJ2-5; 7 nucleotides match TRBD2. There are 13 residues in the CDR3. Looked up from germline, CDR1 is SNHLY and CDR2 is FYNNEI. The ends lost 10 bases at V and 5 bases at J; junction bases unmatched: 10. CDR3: CAIGTTAQETQYF. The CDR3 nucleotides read TGTGCCATCGGGACTACGGCGCAGGAGACCCAGTACTTC.

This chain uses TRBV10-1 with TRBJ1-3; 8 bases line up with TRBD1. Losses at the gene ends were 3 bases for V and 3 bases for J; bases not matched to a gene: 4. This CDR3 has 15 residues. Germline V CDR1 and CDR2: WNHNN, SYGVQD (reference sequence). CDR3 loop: CASSDQGADGNTIYF. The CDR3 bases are TGCGCCAGCAGTGACCAGGGGGCAGATGGAAACACCATATATTTT.

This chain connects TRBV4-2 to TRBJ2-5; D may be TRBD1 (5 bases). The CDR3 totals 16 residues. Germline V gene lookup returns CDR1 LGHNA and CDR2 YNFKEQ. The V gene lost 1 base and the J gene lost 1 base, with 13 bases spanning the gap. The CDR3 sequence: CASSQGTGDTQETQYF. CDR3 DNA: TGTGCCAGCAGCCAAGGCACAGGCGATACCCAAGAGACCCAGTACTTC.

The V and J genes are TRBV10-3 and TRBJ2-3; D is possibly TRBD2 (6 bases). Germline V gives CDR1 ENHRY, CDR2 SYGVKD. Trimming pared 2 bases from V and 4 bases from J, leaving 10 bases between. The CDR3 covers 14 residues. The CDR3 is CAISEMRGSDTQYF. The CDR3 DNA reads TGTGCCATCAGTGAGATGCGGGGTTCAGATACGCAGTATTTT.

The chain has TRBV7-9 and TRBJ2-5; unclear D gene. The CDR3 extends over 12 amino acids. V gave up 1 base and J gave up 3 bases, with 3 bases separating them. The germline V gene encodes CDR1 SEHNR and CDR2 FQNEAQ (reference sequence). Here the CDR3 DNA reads TGTGCCAGCAGCTTAGGGGAAGAGACCCAGTACTTC. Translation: CASSLGEETQYF.

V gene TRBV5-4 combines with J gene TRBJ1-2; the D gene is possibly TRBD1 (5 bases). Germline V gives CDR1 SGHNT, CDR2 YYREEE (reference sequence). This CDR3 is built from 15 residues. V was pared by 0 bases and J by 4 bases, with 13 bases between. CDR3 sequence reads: CASSLVEGLAYGYTF. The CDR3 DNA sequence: TGTGCCAGCAGCTTGGTCGAGGGGTTGGCCTATGGCTACACCTTC.

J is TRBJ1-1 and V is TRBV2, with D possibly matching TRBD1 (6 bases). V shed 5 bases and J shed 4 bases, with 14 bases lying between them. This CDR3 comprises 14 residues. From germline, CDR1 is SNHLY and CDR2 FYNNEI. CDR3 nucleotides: TGTGCCAGCAGTTATAACAGGGAGGGCACTGAAGCTTTCTTT. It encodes CASSYNREGTEAFF. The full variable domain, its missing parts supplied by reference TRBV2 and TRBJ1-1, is EPEVTQTPSHQVTQMGQEVILRCVPISNHLYFYWYRQILGQKVEFLVSFYNNEISEKSEIFDDQFSVERPDGSNFTLKIRSTKLEDSAMYFCASSYNREGTEAFFGQGTRLTVV.

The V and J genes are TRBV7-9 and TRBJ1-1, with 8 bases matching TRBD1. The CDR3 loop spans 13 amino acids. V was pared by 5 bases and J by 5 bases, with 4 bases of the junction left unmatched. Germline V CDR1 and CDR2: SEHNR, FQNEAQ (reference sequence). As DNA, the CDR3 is TGTGCCAGCAGCCCCGGACAGGGAACTGAAGCTTTCTTT. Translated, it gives CASSPGQGTEAFF.

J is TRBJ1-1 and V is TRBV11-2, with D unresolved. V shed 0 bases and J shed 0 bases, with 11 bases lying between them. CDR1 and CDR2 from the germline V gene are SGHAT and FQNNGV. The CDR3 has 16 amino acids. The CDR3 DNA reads TGTGCCAGCAGCTTAGAGCAGAGCTATATGAACACTGAAGCTTTCTTT. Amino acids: CASSLEQSYMNTEAFF.

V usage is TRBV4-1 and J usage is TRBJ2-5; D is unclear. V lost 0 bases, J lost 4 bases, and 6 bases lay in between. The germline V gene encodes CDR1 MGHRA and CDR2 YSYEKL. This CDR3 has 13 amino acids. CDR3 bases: TGCGCCAGCAGCCAAGATCATGGAGAGACCCAGTACTTC. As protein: CASSQDHGETQYF.

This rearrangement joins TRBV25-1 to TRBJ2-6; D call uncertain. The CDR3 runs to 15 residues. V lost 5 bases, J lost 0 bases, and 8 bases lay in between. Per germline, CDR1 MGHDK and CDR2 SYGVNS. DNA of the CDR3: TGTGCCAGCAGTCACCAGAGCTCTGGGGCCAACGTCCTGACTTTC. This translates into CASSHQSSGANVLTF. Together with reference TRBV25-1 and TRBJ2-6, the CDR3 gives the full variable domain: EADIYQTPRYLVIGTGKKITLECSQTMGHDKMYWYQQDPGMELHLIHYSYGVNSTEKGDLSSESTVSRIRTEHFPLTLESARPSHTSQYLCASSHQSSGANVLTFGAGSRLTVL.

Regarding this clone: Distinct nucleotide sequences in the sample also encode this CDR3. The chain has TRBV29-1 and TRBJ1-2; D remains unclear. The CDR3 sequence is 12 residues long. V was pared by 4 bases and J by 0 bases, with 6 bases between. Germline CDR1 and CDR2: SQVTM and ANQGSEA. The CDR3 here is CSVASANYGYTF. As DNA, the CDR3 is TGCAGCGTTGCTTCGGCTAACTATGGCTACACCTTC.

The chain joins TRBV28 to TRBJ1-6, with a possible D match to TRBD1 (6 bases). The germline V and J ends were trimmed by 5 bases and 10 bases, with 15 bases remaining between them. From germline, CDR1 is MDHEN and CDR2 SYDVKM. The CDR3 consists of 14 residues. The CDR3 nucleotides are TGTGCCAGCAGTCCGCAGGGGTTTCGGTCACCCCTCCACTTT. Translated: CASSPQGFRSPLHF.

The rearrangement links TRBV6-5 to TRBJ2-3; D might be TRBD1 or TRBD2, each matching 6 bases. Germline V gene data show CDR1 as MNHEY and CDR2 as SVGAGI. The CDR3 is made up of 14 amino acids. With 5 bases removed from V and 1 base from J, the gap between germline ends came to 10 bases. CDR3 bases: TGTGCCAGCAGTCCCCGGGGGCGCACAGATACGCAGTATTTT. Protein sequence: CASSPRGRTDTQYF.